This paragraph reports one T cell receptor beta chain. Its antigen is undetermined. With V trimmed by 2 bases and J by 2 bases, 6 bases remained unmatched. The length of the CDR3 is 16 residues. Germline assignment: CDR1 LNHNV and CDR2 YYDKDF (reference sequence). In TCRdb, the 5' RACE reads were re-called with MiXCR into one record per CDR3 protein. The top ten clones hold more than 7% of a sample with 300,000 to 400,000 distinct CDR3 sequences, roughly 11% of them seen once. These data belong to a study of CD8 T cells in ankylosing spondylitis. Study conclusions and caveats: Significant enrichment of disease-linked clones was reported in matched ankylosing spondylitis synovial fluid. As for the disease-linked clones, they showed a CD8+ phenotype and occurred at relatively low frequencies in peripheral blood. A TCR beta motif of about eight highly homologous variants appeared characteristic of ankylosing spondylitis blood.

This clonotype originated in a female donor with ankylosing spondylitis or in good health (not recorded which). The material sequenced was blood, either unsorted or a sorted T cell fraction (not recorded which). This rearrangement joins TRBV15 to TRBJ2-5; 9 bases map to TRBD1. DNA for the CDR3: TGTGCCACCAGCAGATCCGGGACAGGGAATCAAGAGACCCAGTACTTC. Residues: CATSRSGTGNQETQYF.